A selection of T cell receptor beta chains follows, all from one sample in a study of blood T cells in healthy people across ages. TCRdb re-analysed the 5' RACE reads in MiXCR, keeping a single row per CDR3 protein. This sample has about 730,000 distinct CDR3 sequences; about 40% occur once, and the top ten carry 20% to 25%. Sequencing was performed on blood. The receptor source for this set is a woman aged 55-69 years in good health. CDR3s include the opening cysteine and the closing phenylalanine or tryptophan. A D gene is named only where the DNA matches it firmly. For some rows the clone size is stated as once, few or many, or as a class when expanded; others skip it.

clone_size	v_call	j_call	d_call	cdr3_aa	cdr3_nt
-	TRBV3-1	TRBJ1-2	-	CASSHGSVNYGYTF	TGTGCCAGCAGCCATGGCAGCGTTAACTATGGCTACACCTTC
-	TRBV9	TRBJ2-7	TRBD2	CASSVGSGGAYEQYF	TGTGCCAGCAGCGTAGGGAGCGGGGGGGCCTACGAGCAGTACTTC
-	TRBV20-1	TRBJ2-4	-	CSTKTTRQLAKNIQYF	TGCAGTACAAAAACTACCCGACAGTTAGCCAAAAACATTCAGTACTTC
-	TRBV11-2	TRBJ2-1	TRBD2	CVSSSRAGGNNEQFF	TGTGTCAGCAGCTCCAGAGCGGGAGGTAACAATGAGCAGTTCTTC
few	TRBV18	TRBJ1-1	-	CASSTAGGDTEAFF	TGTGCCAGCTCAACGGCCGGGGGGGACACTGAAGCTTTCTTT
-	TRBV14	TRBJ2-3	-	CASSRGHTTDTQYF	TGTGCCAGCAGCCGAGGGCACACCACAGATACGCAGTATTTT
few	TRBV5-6	TRBJ2-3	-	CASSFTSLADTQYF	TGTGCCAGCAGCTTTACTAGCTTAGCAGATACGCAGTATTTT
-	TRBV7-9	TRBJ1-5	TRBD1	CASSLDGLGQGGQPQHF	TGTGCCAGCAGCTTAGATGGGCTGGGACAGGGAGGCCAGCCCCAGCATTTT
many	TRBV10-3	TRBJ2-7	-	CAISASGSEAYEQYF	TGTGCCATCAGTGCCTCGGGGTCCGAGGCCTACGAGCAGTACTTC
many	TRBV12-3/TRBV12-4	TRBJ2-7	TRBD2	CASSLRPGLAGYEQYF	TGTGCCAGCAGTTTAAGGCCGGGACTAGCGGGATACGAGCAGTACTTC
-	TRBV11-2	TRBJ2-1	-	CASSSQSDSSERSYNEQFF	TGTGCCAGCAGCTCCCAAAGTGACTCTAGCGAGCGATCCTACAATGAGCAGTTCTTC
-	TRBV28	TRBJ2-3	TRBD2	CASGVGTSGSSTDTQYF	TGTGCCAGCGGGGTGGGGACTAGCGGTTCTAGCACAGATACGCAGTATTTT
-	TRBV2	TRBJ2-7	-	CASGPRSTYEQYF	TGTGCCAGCGGTCCCAGGTCCACCTACGAGCAGTACTTC
-	TRBV4-2	TRBJ1-1	TRBD1	CASSQGTGPRAATEAFF	TGTGCCAGCAGCCAAGGGACAGGGCCAAGGGCCGCCACTGAAGCTTTCTTT
-	TRBV25-1	TRBJ2-6	TRBD1	CASSAWTGVTWGQTLPGANVLTF	TGTGCCAGCAGTGCGTGGACAGGCGTCACCTGGGGACAAACCCTTCCTGGGGCCAACGTCCTGACTTTC
-	TRBV7-2	TRBJ2-5	-	CASSSWASKQETQYF	TGTGCCAGCAGCTCGTGGGCCAGCAAACAAGAGACCCAGTACTTC
many	TRBV18	TRBJ1-2	-	CASSPDGNYGYTF	TGTGCCAGCAGCCCGGACGGAAACTATGGCTACACCTTC
-	TRBV7-9	TRBJ2-1	TRBD1	CASSFGGQGADEQFF	TGTGCCAGCAGCTTTGGGGGACAGGGGGCCGATGAGCAGTTCTTC
-	TRBV29-1	TRBJ1-1	-	CSVGVGGRDTEAFF	TGCAGCGTTGGAGTTGGTGGCAGAGACACTGAAGCTTTCTTT
-	TRBV6-2/TRBV6-3	TRBJ2-5	TRBD2	CASRPGTSGGAETQYF	TGTGCCAGCAGGCCCGGGACTAGCGGGGGGGCAGAGACCCAGTACTTC
-	TRBV14	TRBJ2-5	-	CASSQNRRETQYF	TGTGCCAGCAGCCAAAATAGAAGGGAGACCCAGTACTTC
-	TRBV20-1	TRBJ2-7	-	CSALSYEQYF	TGCAGTGCCCTTTCCTACGAGCAGTACTTC
-	TRBV2	TRBJ1-2	-	CASLTQGYDGYTF	TGTGCCAGCCTCACCCAGGGTTACGATGGCTACACCTTC
-	TRBV3-1	TRBJ2-7	-	CASSPIQGNPYEQYF	TGTGCCAGCAGCCCTATACAGGGAAATCCCTACGAGCAGTACTTC
-	TRBV12-3/TRBV12-4	TRBJ2-3	-	CASRLLPGTDTQYF	TGTGCCAGCAGGCTTCTCCCCGGCACAGATACGCAGTATTTT
once	TRBV7-2	TRBJ2-7	TRBD2	CASSKGLGYNEQYF	TGTGCCAGCAGCAAGGGACTAGGCTACAATGAGCAGTACTTC
few	TRBV2	TRBJ1-6	-	CASGSRNSPLHF	TGTGCCAGCGGGAGCCGGAATTCACCCCTCCACTTT
-	TRBV5-1	TRBJ2-7	TRBD2	CASSSIGLGEHEQYF	TGCGCCAGCAGCTCGATAGGACTAGGGGAGCACGAGCAGTACTTC
-	TRBV30	TRBJ2-1	-	CAWSVPTRTYNEQFF	TGTGCCTGGAGTGTACCAACCAGGACCTACAATGAGCAGTTCTTC
few	TRBV3-1	TRBJ2-1	-	CASSHLDNEQFF	TGTGCCAGCAGCCACCTAGACAATGAGCAGTTCTTC
few	TRBV3-1	TRBJ2-7	TRBD2	CASKGTRYEQYF	TGTGCCAGCAAAGGGACTAGATACGAGCAGTACTTC
-	TRBV20-1	TRBJ2-7	TRBD1	CSATRQGPPYEQYF	TGCAGTGCCACAAGACAGGGGCCTCCCTACGAGCAGTACTTC
-	TRBV12-3/TRBV12-4	TRBJ2-7	-	CASSLGQPGYEQYF	TGTGCCAGCAGTTTGGGGCAGCCAGGCTACGAGCAGTACTTC
-	TRBV11-2	TRBJ2-2	TRBD1	CASSSRDRGRTGELFF	TGTGCCAGCAGCTCACGGGACAGGGGTCGCACCGGGGAGCTGTTTTTT
few	TRBV6-2/TRBV6-3	TRBJ1-1	TRBD1	CASSWVGQGLTEAFF	TGTGCCAGCAGTTGGGTCGGACAGGGGTTAACTGAAGCTTTCTTT
few	TRBV12-3/TRBV12-4	TRBJ2-5	TRBD2	CASTERGGQETQYF	TGTGCCAGCACTGAGCGGGGGGGCCAAGAGACCCAGTACTTC
-	TRBV7-3	TRBJ2-3	-	CTSSDGTGTDTQYF	TGTACCAGCAGCGACGGGACTGGCACAGATACGCAGTATTTT
-	TRBV7-9	TRBJ2-1	-	CASRPAGAAYNEQFF	TGTGCCAGCAGACCTGCGGGGGCGGCTTACAATGAGCAGTTCTTC
few	TRBV30	TRBJ1-2	-	CAWTQGNRADGYTF	TGTGCCTGGACCCAAGGGAACAGGGCTGATGGCTACACCTTC
many	TRBV10-3	TRBJ2-5	TRBD2	CAISESSGQETQYF	TGTGCCATCAGTGAGTCTAGCGGGCAAGAGACCCAGTACTTC
few	TRBV5-8	TRBJ2-5	-	CASSLNMADAQYF	TGTGCCAGCAGCTTGAACATGGCAGACGCGCAGTACTTC
few	TRBV7-2	TRBJ2-5	-	CASSLQEARLETQYF	TGTGCCAGCAGCCTACAGGAGGCGAGACTAGAGACCCAGTACTTC
few	TRBV12-3/TRBV12-4	TRBJ2-5	-	CASSLGPTRETQYF	TGTGCCAGCAGTTTGGGACCCACTCGGGAGACCCAGTACTTC
-	TRBV29-1	TRBJ2-7	TRBD2	CSALAGTYNEQYF	TGCAGCGCCCTAGCGGGAACCTACAATGAGCAGTACTTC
few	TRBV7-2	TRBJ1-4	-	CASSLGSSDEKLFF	TGTGCCAGCAGCTTAGGGAGTTCGGATGAAAAACTGTTTTTT
-	TRBV4-2	TRBJ2-7	-	CASSQSPRHEQYF	TGTGCCAGCAGCCAAAGCCCTCGACACGAGCAGTACTTC
-	TRBV7-9	TRBJ2-7	-	CASSLDLAGGLAYEQYF	TGTGCCAGCAGCTTAGATTTGGCGGGCGGACTGGCCTACGAGCAGTACTTC
few	TRBV24-1	TRBJ2-5	-	CATGRAGDPSQETQYF	TGTGCCACCGGGCGAGCAGGGGACCCATCCCAAGAGACCCAGTACTTC
-	TRBV28	TRBJ1-2	TRBD1	CASNGMTGGADYGYTF	TGTGCCAGCAATGGAATGACAGGGGGCGCGGACTATGGCTACACCTTC
-	TRBV6-1	TRBJ1-5	TRBD1	CASSEGQGRVNQPQHF	TGTGCCAGCAGTGAGGGACAGGGGAGAGTCAATCAGCCCCAGCATTTT
-	TRBV12-3/TRBV12-4	TRBJ1-5	-	CASSLVGGSGNQPQHF	TGTGCCAGCAGTTTAGTGGGAGGGAGTGGCAATCAGCCCCAGCATTTT
-	TRBV29-1	TRBJ2-3	TRBD1	CSVWDREPDTQYF	TGCAGCGTTTGGGACAGGGAGCCAGATACGCAGTATTTT
-	TRBV4-3	TRBJ2-6	-	CASSQGVVAGANVLTF	TGCGCCAGCAGCCAAGGGGTGGTGGCCGGGGCCAACGTCCTGACTTTC
many	TRBV3-1	TRBJ2-4	TRBD1	CASSQGDRGRGIQYF	TGTGCCAGCAGCCAAGGAGACAGGGGGCGAGGCATTCAGTACTTC
few	TRBV5-1	TRBJ2-1	-	CASSLEAKSGQFF	TGCGCCAGCAGCTTGGAGGCTAAATCCGGGCAGTTCTTC
-	TRBV20-1	TRBJ2-5	TRBD1	CSANPLTGQETQYF	TGCAGTGCTAACCCTTTGACAGGGCAAGAGACCCAGTACTTC
few	TRBV20-1	TRBJ2-3	-	CSARDPQTDTQYF	TGCAGTGCTAGGGACCCGCAGACAGATACGCAGTATTTT